This TCR beta chain was recovered during a study of vaccination and CD4 T cells after COVID-19. Treatment of the sample: roughly 10-day PBMC culture with coronavirus spike peptide pools or control peptides (ViraFEST assay). The CDR3 runs to 14 residues. Sequencing of the DNA from cultured CD4+ T cells was carried out with the Oncomine TCR Beta short-read assay. In TCRdb, the PCR reads were re-called with MiXCR into one record per CDR3 protein. The repertoire includes around 12,000 distinct CDR3 sequences, 41% of them detected once, and roughly 9.2% sits in the top ten. A note on this clonotype: Its antigen is as yet unknown.

This chain connects TRBV21-1 to TRBJ2-5; the table names TRBD1, a call not compared with the DNA. TRBV21-1 is designated a pseudogene. This clonotype was obtained from a human donor who had recovered from COVID-19. The input for sequencing was CD4+ T cells from blood, cultured in vitro, taken after SARS-CoV-2 vaccination. CDR3 residues: CASTPALGGETQYF. Written as DNA, the CDR3 is TGTGCCAGCACCCCGGCGTTGGGGGGAGAGACCCAGTACTTC.